The T cell receptor (beta chain) described here comes from a study of blood T cells in healthy people across ages. This clonotype was detected only a few times. Its antigen remains unknown. Whole-study results and caveats: Long-lived and aged donors differed, with more naive CD4+ cells and higher diversity in the long-lived.

PCR was performed a second time for about 7 to 11 cycles using a sample-barcoded 5' primer and a J-beta primer mix. MiXCR, applied by TCRdb to the 5' RACE reads, yields one record per CDR3 protein. There are roughly 1 million distinct CDR3 sequences in the sample; roughly a quarter occur only once, and approximately 0.79% lies in the top ten. This sample was shared with a second study, whose subject was T cells of mothers and their children. From that paper: The study recruited a few healthy Caucasian mothers and their six children as donors. Sequencing got over 8 million TCR beta CDR3 reads from each mother and approximately 3 million from each child. Compared with unrelated pairs, related mother-child pairs had slightly higher, non-significant overlap.

The sample comprised blood. This TCR was recovered from a girl aged 2 to 10 in good health.

The CDR3 DNA sequence: TGCAGTGCAGATTTGGGACTAGCGGGACGGGATACGCAGTATTTT. Amino acid sequence: CSADLGLAGRDTQYF. The J gene is TRBJ2-3, the V gene TRBV20-1; 13 nucleotides match TRBD2. Germline CDR1 and CDR2: DFQATT and SNEGSKA (reference sequence). CDR3 length equals 15 residues. Trimming at V came to 6 bases and at J to 6 bases, leaving 9 bases not matched to a gene.